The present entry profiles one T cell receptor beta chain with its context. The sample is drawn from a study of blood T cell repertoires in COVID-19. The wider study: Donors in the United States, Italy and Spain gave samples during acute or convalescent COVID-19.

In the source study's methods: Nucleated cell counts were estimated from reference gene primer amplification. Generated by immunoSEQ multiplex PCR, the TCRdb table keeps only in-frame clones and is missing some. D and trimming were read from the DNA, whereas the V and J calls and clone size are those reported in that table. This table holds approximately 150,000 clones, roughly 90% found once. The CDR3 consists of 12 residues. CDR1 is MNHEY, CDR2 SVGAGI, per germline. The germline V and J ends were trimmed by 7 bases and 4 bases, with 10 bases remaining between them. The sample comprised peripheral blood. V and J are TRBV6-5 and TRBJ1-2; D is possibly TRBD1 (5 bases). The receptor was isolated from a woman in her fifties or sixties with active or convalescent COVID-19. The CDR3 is CASKGRIYGYTF. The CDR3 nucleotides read TGTGCCAGCAAGGGGCGGATCTATGGCTACACCTTC.